Shown below are 30 T cell receptor beta chains from a single sample sequenced in a study of blood T cell repertoires in COVID-19. The repertoire was sequenced with immunoSEQ multiplex PCR; TCRdb's copy has only in-frame clones and lacks some. The sample contains fewer than 250,000 clones, about 90% of which appear only once. The sequencing sample was made of PBMCs or T cells enriched from blood (not recorded which). These receptors originate from a woman under 40 who had been exposed to COVID-19.

CDR3 DNA sequence: TGTGCCAGCAGCTTAACAGGGGCGAACTATGGCTACACCTTC. Translation: CASSLTGANYGYTF. The chain couples TRBV9 to TRBJ1-2; 7 positions agree with TRBD1. The trim removed 4 bases at V and 2 bases at J, leaving 5 bases unmatched. The CDR3 has 14 amino acids. Looked up from germline, CDR1 is SGDLS and CDR2 is YYNGEE.

The rearrangement links TRBV24-1 to TRBJ2-2; tentatively, D is TRBD2 (6 bases). CDR1 KGHDR and CDR2 SFDVKD come from the germline V gene. The CDR3 length is 17 residues. V was clipped by 4 bases and J by 1 base, with 15 bases between them. The CDR3 DNA follows: TGTGCCACCAGTGACCGCGGAGGGGTTAGGAACACCGGGGAGCTGTTTTTT. This translates into CATSDRGGVRNTGELFF.

Here the CDR3 reads CSLNSPTGGGYTF. Written as DNA, the CDR3 is TGCAGTTTGAACTCCCCCACAGGGGGTGGCTACACCTTC. V and J are TRBV29-1 and TRBJ1-2, with 8 positions matching TRBD1. Germline V gene sequence: CDR1 SQVTM, CDR2 ANQGSEA. The CDR3 consists of 13 residues.

The J gene is TRBJ1-5, the V gene TRBV10-2; TRBD1 might be the D (5 bases). The V gene's germline CDR1 is WSHSY and CDR2 SAAADI. The CDR3 extends over 14 amino acids. V was shortened by 7 bases and J by 1 base, with 11 bases between the two germline ends. The CDR3 DNA follows: TGCGCCAGCAAAAACTCAGGGAGCAATCAGCCCCAGCATTTT. It is translated as CASKNSGSNQPQHF.

This chain links TRBV27 with TRBJ1-1; tentative D call: TRBD1 (6 bases). Germline assignment: CDR1 MNHEY and CDR2 SMNVEV (reference sequence). Trimming took 2 bases from V and 4 from J, leaving 11 bases between them. CDR3 size: 14 residues. The CDR3 sequence is CASSLQGFGTEAFF. Written as DNA, the CDR3 is TGTGCCAGCAGTTTACAGGGGTTTGGCACTGAAGCTTTCTTT.

V usage is TRBV19 and J usage is TRBJ1-1; D may be TRBD1 (6 bases). This CDR3 is 13 amino acids long. Per germline, CDR1 LNHDA and CDR2 SQIVND (reference sequence). The CDR3 spells CASGGAVKVKAFF. The DNA of the CDR3 is TGTGCTTCGGGGGGGGCGGTGAAGGTAAAAGCTTTCTTT.

This clone was seen once. V and J are TRBV7-7 and TRBJ2-5; TRBD1 agrees at 7 bases. V was clipped by 10 bases and J by 4 bases; unmatched bases: 15. The CDR3 is 15 residues long. From germline, CDR1 is SSHAT and CDR2 FNYEAQ (reference sequence). CDR3 loop: CATSLGLGGTETQYF. The CDR3 coding sequence is TGTGCCACCTCGCTGGGTTTAGGGGGCACAGAGACCCAGTACTTC.

The chain uses TRBV19 and TRBJ1-1, with a tentative D call TRBD1 (5 bases). Looked up from germline, CDR1 is LNHDA and CDR2 is SQIVND (reference sequence). This CDR3 has 15 residues. The V end lost 5 bases, the J end lost 1 base, and 14 bases lay between the germline ends. CDR3 DNA: TGTGCCAGTAGTTCCCAGGGTATGCGGAACACTGAAGCTTTCTTT. Encoded protein: CASSSQGMRNTEAFF.

CDR3 sequence: CASSQDQSGRLAGGYEQYF. CDR3 DNA sequence: TGTGCCAGCAGCCAAGATCAGTCAGGTCGGCTAGCGGGAGGCTACGAGCAGTACTTC. The J gene is TRBJ2-7, the V gene TRBV3-1 (or the pseudogene TRBV3-2); 11 bases align to TRBD2. This CDR3 region has 19 residues. CDR1 and CDR2 (germline): LGHDT, YNNKEL (reference sequence). With 0 bases clipped from V and 3 bases from J, the junction kept 13 bases outside the gene matches.

J is TRBJ2-2 and V is TRBV18; perhaps TRBD1 as D (6 bases). V lost 1 base to trimming and J lost 5 bases, with 14 bases between them. This CDR3 spans 16 amino acids. Germline CDR1 KGHSH, CDR2 LQKENI. In nucleotides, the CDR3 is TGTGCCAGCTCACCACTGTCCCTACAGGGAACCGGGGAGCTGTTTTTT. This sequence encodes CASSPLSLQGTGELFF.

The chain is built from TRBV5-4 and TRBJ1-2; D remains ambiguous. V lost 0 bases and J 2 bases, leaving 5 bases between the germline ends. The CDR3 length is 13 residues. Germline V gene data show CDR1 as SGHNT and CDR2 as YYREEE (reference sequence). The CDR3 sequence is CASSLDSNYGYTF. The CDR3 region has the DNA TGTGCCAGCAGCTTGGACAGCAACTATGGCTACACCTTC.

The table lists this clone with a count of one. The chain uses TRBV7-9 and TRBJ1-2, with 7 bases identical to TRBD1. The CDR3 runs to 15 residues. Germline values: CDR1 SEHNR, CDR2 FQNEAQ (reference sequence). V lost 4 bases, J lost 5 bases, and 10 bases stayed unmatched. The CDR3 reads CASSSRQGSGYGYTF. CDR3 coding DNA: TGTGCCAGCAGCTCAAGACAGGGATCGGGATATGGCTACACCTTC.

The rearrangement joins TRBV4-1 to TRBJ2-2, with 8 positions matching TRBD2. Germline V lookup: CDR1 MGHRA, CDR2 YSYEKL. Losses at the gene ends were 1 base for V and 5 bases for J; bases not matched to a gene: 12. The CDR3 is made up of 18 amino acids. The CDR3 spells CASSQGIVSGRNTGELFF. The CDR3 nucleotides are TGCGCCAGCAGCCAAGGCATTGTAAGCGGGAGAAATACCGGGGAGCTGTTTTTT.

The V call is TRBV12-3 or TRBV12-4, the J call TRBJ2-3; the match to TRBD2 covers 11 bases. V was pared by 5 bases and J by 12 bases, with 7 bases of the junction left unmatched. This CDR3 contains 13 residues. The CDR3: CASSTTLAGEQYF. CDR3 coding DNA: TGTGCCAGCAGTACGACACTAGCGGGAGAACAGTATTTT.

The chain recombines TRBV7-2 with TRBJ2-7; 7 bases line up with TRBD2. There are 15 residues in the CDR3. With V trimmed by 2 bases and J by 3 bases, 7 bases remained unmatched. Looked up from germline, CDR1 is SGHTA and CDR2 is FQGNSA. The CDR3 bases are TGTGCCAGCAGCTTATCCGGCGGGAGTGGCTACGAGCAGTACTTC. As protein: CASSLSGGSGYEQYF.

The chain combines TRBV11-2 with TRBJ2-5; TRBD1 aligns across 7 bases. In germline, CDR1 is SGHAT, CDR2 FQNNGV. CDR3 length: 15 residues. The V segment lost 2 bases and the J segment 1 base; nucleotides outside the gene matches: 4. The CDR3 DNA sequence: TGTGCCAGCAGCTTAATAGGACAGGTCCAAGAGACCCAGTACTTC. This encodes CASSLIGQVQETQYF.

CDR3 sequence (DNA): TGTGCCAGCAGCTTACGGCCCCTAGCGGAAAGCTCCTACGAGCAGTACTTC. Translated: CASSLRPLAESSYEQYF. This chain uses TRBV7-3 with TRBJ2-7, with 7 bases identical to TRBD2. Germline CDR1 and CDR2: SGHTA and FQGTGA. The ends lost 2 bases at V and 0 bases at J; junction bases unmatched: 10. CDR3 length: 17 amino acids. Full variable domain (outside the CDR3, taken from reference TRBV7-3 and TRBJ2-7): GAGVSQTPSNKVTEKGKYVELRCDPISGHTALYWYRQSLGQGPEFLIYFQGTGAADDSGLPNDRFFAVRPEGSVSTLKIQRTERGDSAVYLCASSLRPLAESSYEQYFGPGTRLTVT.

The chain couples TRBV27 to TRBJ2-5; D not certain. This CDR3 contains 15 residues. Trimming shortened V by 3 bases and J by 4 bases, and 15 bases separated the two germline ends. Germline CDR1 and CDR2: MNHEY and SMNVEV (reference sequence). CDR3 DNA sequence: TGTGCCAGCAGTTTCACTCCCCCCATGAGAGAGACCCAGTACTTC. Its translation is CASSFTPPMRETQYF.

CDR3 DNA: TGTGCCAGCAGCTACCCTTCTAGCGGGAGGGCTACCGAGCAGTACTTC. This encodes CASSYPSSGRATEQYF. The J gene is TRBJ2-7, the V gene TRBV5-4; TRBD2 matches at 12 bases. V shed 3 bases and J 6 bases; nucleotides not matched to a gene: 10. The CDR3 runs to 16 residues. Germline V gene sequence: CDR1 SGHNT, CDR2 YYREEE (reference sequence). Based on the CDR3 plus reference TRBV5-4 and TRBJ2-7, the full variable domain is ETGVTQSPTHLIKTRGQQVTLRCSSQSGHNTVSWYQQALGQGPQFIFQYYREEENGRGNFPPRFSGLQFPNYSSELNVNALELDDSALYLCASSYPSSGRATEQYFGPGTRLTVT.

The rearrangement joins TRBV9 to TRBJ2-1, with 8 bases matching TRBD2. This CDR3 contains 16 residues. Per germline, CDR1 SGDLS and CDR2 YYNGEE. V lost 0 bases, J lost 3 bases, and 5 bases stayed unmatched. CDR3 protein: CASSVESGRIYNEQFF. CDR3 DNA: TGTGCCAGCAGCGTAGAGAGCGGGAGAATCTACAATGAGCAGTTCTTC.

The rearrangement joins TRBV4-1 to TRBJ1-2; D is unresolved. The germline V gene has CDR1 MGHRA and CDR2 YSYEKL. The CDR3 consists of 12 residues. Trimming removed 1 base from V and 5 bases from J, with 5 bases in between. The CDR3 is CASSQAGYGYTF. The DNA for the CDR3 is TGCGCCAGCAGCCAAGCGGGGTATGGCTACACCTTC.

The chain uses TRBV30 and TRBJ2-7; 8 bases are a match to TRBD2. Germline V gene lookup returns CDR1 GTSNPN and CDR2 SVGIG (reference sequence). The CDR3 consists of 14 residues. Germline trimming cut 3 bases from V and 4 bases from J; bases unmatched to any gene: 8. CDR3 in DNA: TGTGCCTGGAGGACGGCGGGAGGAAGTTACGAGCAGTACTTC. Its protein product is CAWRTAGGSYEQYF.

This chain uses TRBV7-9 with TRBJ2-7; the match to TRBD2 covers 8 bases. Germline V gene sequence: CDR1 SEHNR, CDR2 FQNEAQ (reference sequence). This CDR3 has 17 amino acids. The junction had 8 bases not matched to a gene; V was cut back by 1 base and J by 0 bases. The CDR3 region has the DNA TGTGCCAGCAGCTTAGGGGGCCTAGCGGGTTTCTCCTACGAGCAGTACTTC. Amino acid sequence: CASSLGGLAGFSYEQYF. The full variable domain, completed using reference TRBV7-9 and TRBJ2-7, is DTGVSQNPRHKITKRGQNVTFRCDPISEHNRLYWYRQTLGQGPEFLTYFQNEAQLEKSRLLSDRFSAERPKGSFSTLEIQRTEQGDSAMYLCASSLGGLAGFSYEQYFGPGTRLTVT.

The rearrangement joins TRBV4-1 to TRBJ2-1; 8 positions match TRBD1. CDR1 is MGHRA and CDR2 is YSYEKL in the germline V gene. The junction had 10 bases not matched to a gene; V was cut back by 4 bases and J by 2 bases. The CDR3 extends over 17 amino acids. The CDR3, as DNA: TGCGCCAGCAGCCCCCAGGGGGCGATACGGGCCTACAATGAGCAGTTCTTC. Its translation: CASSPQGAIRAYNEQFF.

The rearrangement uses TRBV6-5 and TRBJ2-1; TRBD2 agrees at 10 bases. CDR1 is MNHEY and CDR2 is SVGAGI in the germline V gene. The CDR3 length is 16 residues. The trim removed 4 bases at V and 5 bases at J, leaving 8 bases unmatched. The CDR3 sequence is CASSSGTSVGDNEQFF. The CDR3 DNA sequence: TGTGCCAGCAGTTCCGGGACTAGCGTAGGGGACAATGAGCAGTTCTTC.

Only one count was recorded for this clone. This chain uses TRBV7-9 with TRBJ2-3; 7 bases map to TRBD2. J was trimmed by 0 bases and V by 3 bases; bases with no gene match: 9. The germline V gene encodes CDR1 SEHNR and CDR2 FQNEAQ (reference sequence). The CDR3 is 17 amino acids. The CDR3 is CASSFTGLGQSTDTQYF. CDR3 nucleotides: TGTGCCAGCAGCTTCACCGGACTAGGTCAAAGCACAGATACGCAGTATTTT.

The chain joins TRBV5-4 to TRBJ1-1; a weak D match, TRBD1 (6 bases). CDR1 and CDR2 from the germline V gene are SGHNT and YYREEE (reference sequence). V was cut by 4 bases and J by 1 base, with 17 bases left in between. CDR3 length: 16 amino acids. The CDR3 here is CASSPQGGVRNTEAFF. CDR3 DNA: TGTGCCAGCAGCCCACAAGGGGGGGTTAGGAACACTGAAGCTTTCTTT. Supplemented by reference TRBV5-4 and TRBJ1-1, the full variable domain reads ETGVTQSPTHLIKTRGQQVTLRCSSQSGHNTVSWYQQALGQGPQFIFQYYREEENGRGNFPPRFSGLQFPNYSSELNVNALELDDSALYLCASSPQGGVRNTEAFFGQGTRLTVV.

Regarding this clone: Other DNA sequences in this sample translate to the same CDR3. The rearrangement uses TRBV29-1 and TRBJ2-3; 9 nucleotides align to TRBD2. The CDR3 spans 14 residues. Germline CDR1 is SQVTM and CDR2 is ANQGSEA. V lost 7 bases and J lost 2; bases outside the gene matches: 7. The CDR3 DNA follows: TGCAGCGCTTCTCTAGCGGGACCCACAGATACGCAGTATTTT. Translation gives CSASLAGPTDTQYF.

This clone was counted once. The chain has TRBV27 and TRBJ1-6; D gene uncertain. Trimming removed 8 bases from V and 8 bases from J, with 19 bases in between. This CDR3 comprises 15 residues. The V gene's germline CDR1 is MNHEY and CDR2 SMNVEV (reference sequence). The CDR3 DNA sequence: TGTGCCAGCCAAGGACTCCCCAATACGGATTCACCCCTCCACTTT. Encoded protein: CASQGLPNTDSPLHF.

The chain uses TRBV7-9 and TRBJ1-1, with D possibly TRBD1 on 5 matching bases. Trimming took off 1 base at V and 4 bases at J, with 13 bases between the two ends. The CDR3 contains 15 residues. The germline gives CDR1 SEHNR, CDR2 FQNEAQ (reference sequence). DNA of the CDR3: TGTGCCAGCAGCTTAGGGGCAGGGATGATCACTGAAGCTTTCTTT. Encoded protein: CASSLGAGMITEAFF.